This TCR beta chain was identified during a study of shared clonotypes between healthy human individuals. Generated by immunoSEQ multiplex PCR, the TCRdb table keeps only in-frame clones and is missing some. The sample records 2 million to 2.5 million clones, over 85% being singletons. The CDR3 loop spans 13 amino acids. Trimming shortened V by 3 bases and J by 6 bases, and 11 bases separated the two germline ends. The germline V gene encodes CDR1 GTSNPN and CDR2 SVGIG (reference sequence). This clone was recorded only once. This clonotype was obtained from a man between 18 and 29 years old in good health. Some clones in this sample may be carry-over from other donors' samples. The gene calls are TRBV30 and TRBJ1-4; D is ambiguous. The sequenced sample was naive CD4+ T cells from PBMCs. Documented subset: CD45RA+ positively selected. CDR3 DNA: TGTGCCTGGAGCCCGCAGTTTCATGAAAAACTGTTTTTT. It specifies CAWSPQFHEKLFF.